Reported below is one TCR beta chain. No antigen is known for it. Base qualities are not at hand, and no much larger clone is one base apart. The sample originates from a study of vaccination effects on CD4 cells after COVID-19 (dated 2022 in TCRdb). Describing the broader study: Participants received two doses of either the BNT162b2 or the mRNA-1273 mRNA SARS-CoV-2 vaccine. SARS-CoV-2 spike-specific CD4+ TCR repertoires were compared before and after mRNA vaccination in COVID-19 convalescent patients and in infection-naive vaccine recipients. A total of around eleven COVID-19 convalescent patients and several SARS-CoV-2-naive healthy vaccine recipients were included in the full study. The Oncomine TCR Beta short-read assay on an Illumina iSeq 100 was used to sequence cultures from other donors in the study.

Ends trimmed: V by 6 bases, J by 6 bases; bases unmatched to a gene: 5. There are 13 amino acids in the CDR3, from cysteine to phenylalanine inclusive. Kept here is only the CDR3 DNA, which spans 39 bases and is read in frame from base 1. General conclusions and limits of the study: In healthy vaccine recipients, vaccine-induced clones were almost all SARS-CoV-2 mono-reactive, with only 1 of 255 cross-reactive with common cold coronaviruses. Clones induced by infection and clones induced by vaccination both contracted markedly at late timepoints after vaccination, which fits with T cell responses waning over time. Only a small number of convalescent patients were included, and no early post-infection timepoints were available, which limited the study.

The library was made by the immunoSEQ multiplex PCR assay. DNA from the CD4+ T cells that had been cultured and isolated underwent TCR beta CDR3 sequencing. The paper's data handling went like this. Non-productive TCR sequences were removed and reads were trimmed to the CDR3 region, keeping CDR3s of at least 7 amino acids. Antigen-specific clonotypes were identified using the MANAFEST web app by comparison of expansion in peptide wells against reference cultures. To count as positive, a clone had to show expansion at FDR<0.05 compared with the reference and with all other wells, an odds ratio above 5, and a frequency above 0.1% in two replicate wells. A clonotype was defined as cross-reactive if the clonotype was significantly expanded both in SARS-CoV-2 spike wells and in at least one common cold coronavirus spike condition. CDR3 similarity was assessed by Levenshtein distance using the stringdist R package, and unrooted trees were constructed with ape in R 3.6.1. TCRdb retrieved this table from immuneACCESS and kept in-frame rearrangements only. Not all clones are present; in checked studies, unresolved V genes account for under half, and no reason is known for the remainder. V and J calls and clone size come straight from that table; D and trimming were deduced from the DNA. For this sample the table gives around 22,000 clones, of which about three quarters were detected only once. Of the sample, about 11% is held by the ten largest clones.

To identify antigen-specific CD4+ T cell clonotypes by their expansion, the ViraFEST assay first stimulated PBMC with viral peptide pools and then applied TCR sequencing. After about 9 days of culture, CD4+ T cells were isolated with the EasySep CD4+ T cell isolation kit. None of the healthy vaccine recipients had a prior SARS-CoV-2 infection, which was confirmed by nucleocapsid antibody tests that came back negative both before and after vaccination. Around 2 million PBMC per well were cultured in IMDM with about 5% human AB serum, roughly 10 IU/ml IL-2 and gentamicin, plus 10 ug/ml peptides. Half of the culture medium was replaced with fresh IL-2-containing medium on days 3 and 7. Unless noted otherwise, every peptide stimulation condition was cultured in triplicate wells. PBMC were separated from whole blood using Ficoll-Paque Plus gradient centrifugation and were then either cryopreserved at -140C or used fresh. Overlapping peptide pools spanned the spike proteins of SARS-CoV-2 and the common cold coronaviruses HCoV-NL63, HCoV-OC43 and HCoV-229E. Genomic DNA was extracted from cultured CD4+ T cells with the QIAamp micro DNA kit.

The sequencing here drew on CD4+ T cells from PBMCs cultured with HCoV-229E spike peptides, taken before COVID-19 vaccination. The sample's cell subset or site, from its label and the paper: HCoV-229E spike overlapping peptide pool stimulation. The clonotype was recovered from a human donor who received a COVID-19 vaccine. The chain was built from TRBV12-3 or TRBV12-4 and TRBJ2-1; a stretch of 7 junction bases matches TRBD1. The DNA sequence is as follows: TGTGCCAGCAGAGAGTCAGGGGGCAATGAGCAGTTCTTC. Translated, it reads CASRESGGNEQFF.